Listed here is a single T cell receptor (beta chain). One junction end disagrees with the germline gene, perhaps due to a read error. The data were taken from a study of T cell changes during pregnancy in multiple sclerosis. The germline V gene has CDR1 SSHAT and CDR2 FNYEAQ (reference sequence). This CDR3 has 13 amino acids. TCRdb's table, derived via immunoSEQ multiplex PCR, lists solely in-frame clones and lacks some. Here the sample spans about 39,000 clones, roughly 90% being singletons. This clonotype was sampled from a female donor with multiple sclerosis, enrolled in a pregnancy study. The chain uses TRBV7-7 and TRBJ1-5; D may be TRBD1 (6 bases). The starting material was CD8+ T cells from peripheral blood mononuclear cells, obtained in the first trimester of pregnancy. The chain's CDR3 is CASSTGRYQPQHF. CDR3 DNA sequence: TGTGCTAGCAGCACAGGGAGATATCAGCCCCAGCATTTT.